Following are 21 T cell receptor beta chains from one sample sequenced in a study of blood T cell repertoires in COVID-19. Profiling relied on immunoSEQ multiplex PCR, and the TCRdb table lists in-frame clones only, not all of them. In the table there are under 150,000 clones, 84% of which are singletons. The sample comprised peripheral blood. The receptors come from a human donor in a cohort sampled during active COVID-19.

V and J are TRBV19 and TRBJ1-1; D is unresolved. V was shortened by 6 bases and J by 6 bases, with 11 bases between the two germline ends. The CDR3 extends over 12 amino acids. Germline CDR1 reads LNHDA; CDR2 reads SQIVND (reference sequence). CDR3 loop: CASRSPVSEAFF. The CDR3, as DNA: TGTGCCAGTAGATCACCAGTGTCTGAAGCTTTCTTT.

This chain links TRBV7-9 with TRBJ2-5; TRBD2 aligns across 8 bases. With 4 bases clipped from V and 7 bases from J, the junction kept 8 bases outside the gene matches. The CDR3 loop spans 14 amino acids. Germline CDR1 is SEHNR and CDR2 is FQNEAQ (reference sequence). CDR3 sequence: CASSYLTSDGTQYF. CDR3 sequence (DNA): TGTGCCAGCAGCTATCTGACTAGCGATGGGACCCAGTACTTC. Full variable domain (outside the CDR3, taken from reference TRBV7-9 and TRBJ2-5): DTGVSQNPRHKITKRGQNVTFRCDPISEHNRLYWYRQTLGQGPEFLTYFQNEAQLEKSRLLSDRFSAERPKGSFSTLEIQRTEQGDSAMYLCASSYLTSDGTQYFGPGTRLLVL.

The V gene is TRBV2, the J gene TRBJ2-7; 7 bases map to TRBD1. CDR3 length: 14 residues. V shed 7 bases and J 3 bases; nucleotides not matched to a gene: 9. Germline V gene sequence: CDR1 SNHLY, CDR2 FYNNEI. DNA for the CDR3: TGTGCCAGCACTCTGTCGGGACAGTACTACGAGCAGTACTTC. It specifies CASTLSGQYYEQYF.

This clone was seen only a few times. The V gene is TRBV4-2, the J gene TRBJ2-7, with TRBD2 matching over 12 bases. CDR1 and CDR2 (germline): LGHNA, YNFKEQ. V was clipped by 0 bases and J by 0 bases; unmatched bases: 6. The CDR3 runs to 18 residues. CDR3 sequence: CASSQDPSGGESSYEQYF. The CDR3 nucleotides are TGTGCCAGCAGCCAAGACCCTAGCGGGGGGGAAAGCTCCTACGAGCAGTACTTC.

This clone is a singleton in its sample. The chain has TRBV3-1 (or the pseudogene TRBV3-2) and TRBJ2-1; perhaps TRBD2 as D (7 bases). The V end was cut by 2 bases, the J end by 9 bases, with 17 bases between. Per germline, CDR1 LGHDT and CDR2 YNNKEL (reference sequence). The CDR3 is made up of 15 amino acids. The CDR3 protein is CASSQLRGPLGEQFF. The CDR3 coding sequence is TGTGCCAGCAGCCAATTGCGGGGGCCCCTCGGTGAGCAGTTCTTC.

CDR3 bases: TGTGCCAGCAGCTTAGGGGGTTTGGGGACTCACAATGGCTACACCTTC. This encodes CASSLGGLGTHNGYTF. The J gene is TRBJ1-2, the V gene TRBV7-2, with D possibly matching TRBD1 (5 bases). V lost 1 base and J 6 bases, leaving 18 bases between the germline ends. This CDR3 comprises 16 residues. Germline V gene sequence: CDR1 SGHTA, CDR2 FQGNSA. Variable domain in full (rest from reference TRBV7-2 and TRBJ1-2): GAGVSQSPSNKVTEKGKDVELRCDPISGHTALYWYRQSLGQGLEFLIYFQGNSAPDKSGLPSDRFSAERTGGSVSTLTIQRTQQEDSAVYLCASSLGGLGTHNGYTFGSGTRLTVV.

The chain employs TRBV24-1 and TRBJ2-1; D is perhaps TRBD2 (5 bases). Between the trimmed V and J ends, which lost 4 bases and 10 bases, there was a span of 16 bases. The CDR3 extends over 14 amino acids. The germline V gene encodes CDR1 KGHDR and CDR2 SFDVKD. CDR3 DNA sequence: TGTGCCACCAGTGACCCGGGATCCAAAGCCGAGCAGTTCTTC. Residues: CATSDPGSKAEQFF.

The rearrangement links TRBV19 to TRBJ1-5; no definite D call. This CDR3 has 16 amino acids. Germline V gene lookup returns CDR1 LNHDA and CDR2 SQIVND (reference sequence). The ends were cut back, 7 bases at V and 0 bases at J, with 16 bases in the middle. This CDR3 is CASTRTGRNSNQPQHF. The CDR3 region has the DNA TGTGCCAGTACCCGAACCGGGAGGAATAGCAATCAGCCCCAGCATTTT.

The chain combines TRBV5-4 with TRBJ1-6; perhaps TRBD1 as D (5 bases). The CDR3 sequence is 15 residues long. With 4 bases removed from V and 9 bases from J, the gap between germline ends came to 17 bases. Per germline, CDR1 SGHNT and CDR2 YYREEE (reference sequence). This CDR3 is CASSPGGARGSPLHF. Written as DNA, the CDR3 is TGTGCCAGCAGCCCCGGAGGGGCCCGGGGTTCACCCCTCCACTTT.

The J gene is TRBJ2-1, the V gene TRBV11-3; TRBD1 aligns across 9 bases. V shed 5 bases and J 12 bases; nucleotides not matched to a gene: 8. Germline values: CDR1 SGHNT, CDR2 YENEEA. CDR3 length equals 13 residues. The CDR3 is CASSPAPGQGQFF. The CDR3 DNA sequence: TGTGCCAGCAGCCCGGCCCCGGGACAGGGGCAGTTCTTC.

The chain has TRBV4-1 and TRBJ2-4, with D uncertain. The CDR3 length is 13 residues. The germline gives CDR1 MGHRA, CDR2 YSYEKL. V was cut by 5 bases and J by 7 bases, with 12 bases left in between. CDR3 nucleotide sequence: TGCGCCAGCAGCACTGGCGGCCGGAACATTCAGTACTTC. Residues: CASSTGGRNIQYF.

DNA of the CDR3: TGTGCCAGCAGCCAACAACCGACTAGCGGGGATACGCAGTATTTT. It is translated as CASSQQPTSGDTQYF. The chain uses TRBV3-1 (or the pseudogene TRBV3-2) and TRBJ2-3; 10 nucleotides agree with TRBD2. Germline loops: CDR1 LGHDT, CDR2 YNNKEL (reference sequence). The CDR3 has 15 amino acids. J was trimmed by 6 bases and V by 2 bases; bases with no gene match: 5.

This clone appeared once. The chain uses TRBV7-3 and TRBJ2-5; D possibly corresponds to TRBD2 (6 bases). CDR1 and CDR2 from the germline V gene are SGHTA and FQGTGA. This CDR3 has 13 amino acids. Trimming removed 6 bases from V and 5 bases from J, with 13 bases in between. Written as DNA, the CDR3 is TGTGCCAGCAGTCCTAGCGCAGGGGAGACCCAGTACTTC. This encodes CASSPSAGETQYF.

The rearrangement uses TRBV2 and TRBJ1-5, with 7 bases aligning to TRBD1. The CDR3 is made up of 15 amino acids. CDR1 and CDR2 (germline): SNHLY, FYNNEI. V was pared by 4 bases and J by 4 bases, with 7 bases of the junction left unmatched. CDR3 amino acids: CASSVGRDRNQPQHF. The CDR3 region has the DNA TGTGCCAGCAGTGTAGGCAGGGACAGAAATCAGCCCCAGCATTTT.

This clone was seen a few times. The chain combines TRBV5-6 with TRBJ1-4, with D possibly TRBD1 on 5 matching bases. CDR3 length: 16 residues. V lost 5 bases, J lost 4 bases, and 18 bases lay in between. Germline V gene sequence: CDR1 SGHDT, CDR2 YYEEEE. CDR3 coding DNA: TGTGCCAGCAGTCCCTTAACTGCGGGGGATAATGAAAAACTGTTTTTT. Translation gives CASSPLTAGDNEKLFF.

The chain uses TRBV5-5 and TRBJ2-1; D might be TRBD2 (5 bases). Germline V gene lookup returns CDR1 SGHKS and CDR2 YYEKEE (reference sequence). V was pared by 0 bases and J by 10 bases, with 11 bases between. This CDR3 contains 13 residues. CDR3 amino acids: CASSLAEGWEQFF. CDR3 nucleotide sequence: TGTGCCAGCAGCTTGGCCGAGGGTTGGGAGCAGTTCTTC.

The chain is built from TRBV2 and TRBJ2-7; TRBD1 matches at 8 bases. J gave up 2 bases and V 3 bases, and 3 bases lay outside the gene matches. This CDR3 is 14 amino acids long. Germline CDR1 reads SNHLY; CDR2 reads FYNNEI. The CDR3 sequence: CASSEVDRAYEQYF. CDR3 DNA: TGTGCCAGCAGTGAGGTGGACAGGGCCTACGAGCAGTACTTC.

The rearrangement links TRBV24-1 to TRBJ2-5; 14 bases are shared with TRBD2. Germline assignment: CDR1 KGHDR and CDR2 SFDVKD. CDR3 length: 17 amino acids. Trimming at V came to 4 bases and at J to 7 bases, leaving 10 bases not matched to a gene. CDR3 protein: CATSDRGLAGAWGTQYF. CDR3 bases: TGTGCCACCAGTGACAGGGGACTAGCGGGGGCCTGGGGGACCCAGTACTTC.

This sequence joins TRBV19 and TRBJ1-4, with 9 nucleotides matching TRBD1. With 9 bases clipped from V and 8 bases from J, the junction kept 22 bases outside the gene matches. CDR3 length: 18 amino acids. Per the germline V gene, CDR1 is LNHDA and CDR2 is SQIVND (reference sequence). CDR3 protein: CASRVGGTGISGLEKLFF. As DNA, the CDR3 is TGTGCCAGCAGGGTTGGCGGGACAGGGATCTCCGGGTTAGAAAAACTGTTTTTT.

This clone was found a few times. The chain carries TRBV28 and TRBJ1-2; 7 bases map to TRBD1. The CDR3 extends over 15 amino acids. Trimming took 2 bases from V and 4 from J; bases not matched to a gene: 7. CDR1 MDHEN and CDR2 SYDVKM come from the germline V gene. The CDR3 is CASSLVQGVVYGYTF. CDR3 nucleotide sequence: TGTGCCAGCAGTTTAGTCCAGGGGGTGGTCTATGGCTACACCTTC.

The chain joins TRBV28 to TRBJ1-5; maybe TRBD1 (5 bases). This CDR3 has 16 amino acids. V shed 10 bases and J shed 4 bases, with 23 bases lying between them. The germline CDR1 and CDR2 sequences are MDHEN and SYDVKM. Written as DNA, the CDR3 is TGTGCCATCGGAAACACAGGTGCCCCTGATAATCAGCCCCAGCATTTT. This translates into CAIGNTGAPDNQPQHF.